These T cell receptor beta chains were read from a single sample in a study of monozygotic twins with inflammatory bowel disease. TCRdb re-called the 5' RACE reads; every CDR3 protein appears as one record, without DNA. This specimen shows under 45,000 distinct CDR3 sequences; the ten leading clones hold approximately 5.3%. The sample consisted of blood. These receptors were obtained from a human donor with ulcerative colitis or Crohn's disease, or a healthy co-twin of an affected twin (not recorded which). Both conserved end residues are part of each CDR3.

TRBV5-1	TRBJ2-1	CASREGTGTHEQFF
TRBV12-3/TRBV12-4	TRBJ2-7	CASSFGGKSYEQYF
TRBV6-1	TRBJ1-6	CASSGRDTYNSPLHF
TRBV7-2	TRBJ2-5	CASSLATGFQETQYF
TRBV5-1	TRBJ2-3	CASSYGQGTDTQYF
TRBV11-3	TRBJ2-1	CASSFGNEQFF
TRBV3-1	TRBJ2-5	CASSQTKETQYF
TRBV20-1	TRBJ1-1	CSARLQGRDTEAFF
TRBV19	TRBJ2-7	CASSIAGEAREQYF
TRBV20-1	TRBJ2-7	CSAPPPGLRYEQYF
TRBV10-3	TRBJ2-1	CAISEKGNEQFF
TRBV28	TRBJ2-2	CASSPRQGRAGELFF
TRBV7-6	TRBJ1-4	CASSLAPGGINEKLFF
TRBV18	TRBJ1-1	CASSIGSTEAFF
TRBV7-2	TRBJ2-3	CASSFDGSSTDTQYF
TRBV18	TRBJ2-7	CASSPRGTASYEQYF
TRBV7-2	TRBJ2-7	CASSLGDRGYEQYF